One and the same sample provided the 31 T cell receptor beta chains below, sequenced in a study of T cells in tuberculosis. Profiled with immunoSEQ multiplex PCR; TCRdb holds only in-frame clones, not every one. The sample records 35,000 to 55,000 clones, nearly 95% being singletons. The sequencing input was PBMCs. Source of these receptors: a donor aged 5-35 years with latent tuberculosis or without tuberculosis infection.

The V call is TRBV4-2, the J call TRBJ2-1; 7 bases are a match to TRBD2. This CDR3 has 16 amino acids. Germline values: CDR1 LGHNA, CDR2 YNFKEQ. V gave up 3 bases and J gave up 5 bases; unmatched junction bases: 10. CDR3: CASSHLSSGGDNEQFF. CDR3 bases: TGTGCCAGCAGCCATCTATCTAGCGGAGGAGACAATGAGCAGTTCTTC.

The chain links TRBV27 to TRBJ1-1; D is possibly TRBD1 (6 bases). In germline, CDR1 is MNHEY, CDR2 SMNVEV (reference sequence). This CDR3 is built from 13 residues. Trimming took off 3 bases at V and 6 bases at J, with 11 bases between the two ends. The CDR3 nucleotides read TGTGCCAGCAGTTTGGGGGGGCCGTCTGAAGCTTTCTTT. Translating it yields CASSLGGPSEAFF.

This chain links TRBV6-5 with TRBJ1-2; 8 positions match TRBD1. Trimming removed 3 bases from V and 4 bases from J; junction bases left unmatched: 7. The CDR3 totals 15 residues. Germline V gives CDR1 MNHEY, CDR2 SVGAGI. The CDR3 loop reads CASSYSGTGPYGYTF. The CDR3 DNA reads TGTGCCAGCAGTTATTCCGGGACAGGTCCCTATGGCTACACCTTC.

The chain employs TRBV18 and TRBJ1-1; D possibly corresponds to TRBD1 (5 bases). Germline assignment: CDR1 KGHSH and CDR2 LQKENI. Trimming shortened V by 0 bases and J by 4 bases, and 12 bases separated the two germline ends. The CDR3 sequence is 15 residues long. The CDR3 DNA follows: TGTGCCAGCTCACCACCGGGGGGTGTTGGCACTGAAGCTTTCTTT. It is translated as CASSPPGGVGTEAFF.

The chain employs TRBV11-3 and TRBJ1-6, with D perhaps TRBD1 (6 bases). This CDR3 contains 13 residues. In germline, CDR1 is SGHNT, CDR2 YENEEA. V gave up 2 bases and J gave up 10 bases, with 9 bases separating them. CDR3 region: CASSLYRDSPLHF. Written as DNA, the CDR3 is TGTGCCAGCAGCTTATACAGGGACTCACCCCTCCACTTT.

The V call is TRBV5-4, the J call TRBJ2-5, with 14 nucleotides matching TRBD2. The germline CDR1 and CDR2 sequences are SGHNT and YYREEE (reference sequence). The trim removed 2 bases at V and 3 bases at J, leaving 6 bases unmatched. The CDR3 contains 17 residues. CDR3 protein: CASSFLLTSGREETQYF. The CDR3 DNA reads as TGTGCCAGCAGCTTTCTTTTGACTAGCGGGAGGGAAGAGACCCAGTACTTC.

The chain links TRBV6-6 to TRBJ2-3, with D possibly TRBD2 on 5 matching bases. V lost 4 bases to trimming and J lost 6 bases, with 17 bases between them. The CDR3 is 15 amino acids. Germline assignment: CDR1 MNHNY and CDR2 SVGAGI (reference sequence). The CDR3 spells CASSSSVTRGDTQYF. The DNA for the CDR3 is TGTGCCAGCAGTTCGTCCGTCACTCGAGGGGATACGCAGTATTTT.

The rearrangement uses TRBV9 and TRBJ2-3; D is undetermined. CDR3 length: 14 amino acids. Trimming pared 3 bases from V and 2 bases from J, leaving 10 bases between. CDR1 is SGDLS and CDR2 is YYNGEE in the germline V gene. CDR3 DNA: TGTGCCAGCAGCGAATATTCCTACACAGATACGCAGTATTTT. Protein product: CASSEYSYTDTQYF. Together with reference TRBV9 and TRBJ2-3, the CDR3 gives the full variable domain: DSGVTQTPKHLITATGQRVTLRCSPRSGDLSVYWYQQSLDQGLQFLIQYYNGEERAKGNILERFSAQQFPDLHSELNLSSLELGDSALYFCASSEYSYTDTQYFGPGTRLTVL.

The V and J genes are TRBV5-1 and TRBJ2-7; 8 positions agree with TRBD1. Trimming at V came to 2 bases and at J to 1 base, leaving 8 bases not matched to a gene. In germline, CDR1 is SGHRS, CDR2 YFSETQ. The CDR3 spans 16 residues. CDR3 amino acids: CASSLPQGAKSYEQYF. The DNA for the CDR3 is TGCGCCAGCAGCTTACCCCAGGGGGCGAAGTCCTACGAGCAGTACTTC. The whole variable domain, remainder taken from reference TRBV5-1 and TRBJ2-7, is KAGVTQTPRYLIKTRGQQVTLSCSPISGHRSVSWYQQTPGQGLQFLFEYFSETQRNKGNFPGRFSGRQFSNSRSEMNVSTLELGDSALYLCASSLPQGAKSYEQYFGPGTRLTVT.

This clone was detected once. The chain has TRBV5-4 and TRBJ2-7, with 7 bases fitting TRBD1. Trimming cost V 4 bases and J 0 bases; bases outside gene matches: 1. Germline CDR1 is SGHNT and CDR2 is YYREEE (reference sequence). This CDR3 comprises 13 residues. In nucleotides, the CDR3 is TGTGCCAGCAGCGGGGACAGCTCCTACGAGCAGTACTTC. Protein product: CASSGDSSYEQYF.

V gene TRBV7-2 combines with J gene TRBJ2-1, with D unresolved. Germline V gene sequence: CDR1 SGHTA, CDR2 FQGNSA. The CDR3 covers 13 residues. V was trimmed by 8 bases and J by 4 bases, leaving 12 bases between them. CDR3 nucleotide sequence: TGTGCCAGCTGTCAAAGCCTTTACAATGAGCAGTTCTTC. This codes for CASCQSLYNEQFF.

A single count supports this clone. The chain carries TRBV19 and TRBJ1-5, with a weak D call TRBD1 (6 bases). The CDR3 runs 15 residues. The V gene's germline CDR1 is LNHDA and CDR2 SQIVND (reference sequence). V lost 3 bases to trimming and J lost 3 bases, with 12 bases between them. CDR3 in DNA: TGTGCCAGTAGTATTAGGGGACAATACAATCAGCCCCAGCATTTT. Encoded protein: CASSIRGQYNQPQHF.

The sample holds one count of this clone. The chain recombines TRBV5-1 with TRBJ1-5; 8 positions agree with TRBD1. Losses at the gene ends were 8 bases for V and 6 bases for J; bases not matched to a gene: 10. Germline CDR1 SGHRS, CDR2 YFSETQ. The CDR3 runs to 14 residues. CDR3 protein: CASSAYTGGQPQHF. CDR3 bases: TGCGCCAGTTCAGCCTACACAGGGGGTCAGCCCCAGCATTTT.

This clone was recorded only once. CDR3: CASTPTGAHEAFF. DNA of the CDR3: TGTGCCAGCACCCCTACAGGGGCCCATGAAGCTTTCTTT. The chain links TRBV27 to TRBJ1-1, with 7 bases aligning to TRBD1. Germline-derived CDR1 and CDR2 are MNHEY and SMNVEV (reference sequence). CDR3 length: 13 residues. V shed 7 bases, J shed 7 bases, and the junction held 9 bases outside the gene matches.

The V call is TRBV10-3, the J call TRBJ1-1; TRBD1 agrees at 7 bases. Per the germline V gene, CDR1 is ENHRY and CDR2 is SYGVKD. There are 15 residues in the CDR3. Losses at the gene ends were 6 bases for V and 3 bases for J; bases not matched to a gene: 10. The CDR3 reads CAIRPEEGADTEAFF. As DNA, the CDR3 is TGTGCCATCAGGCCGGAGGAGGGGGCGGACACTGAAGCTTTCTTT.

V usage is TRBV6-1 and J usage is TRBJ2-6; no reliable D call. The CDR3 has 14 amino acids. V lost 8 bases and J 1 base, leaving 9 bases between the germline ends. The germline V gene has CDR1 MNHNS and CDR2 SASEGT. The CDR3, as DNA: TGTGCCAGCTTTCCGTTTTCTGGGGCCAACGTCCTGACTTTC. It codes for CASFPFSGANVLTF.

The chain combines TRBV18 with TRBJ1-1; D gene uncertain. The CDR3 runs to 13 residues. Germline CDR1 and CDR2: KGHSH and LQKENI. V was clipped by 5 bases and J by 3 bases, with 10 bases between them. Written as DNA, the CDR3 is TGTGCCAGCTCAACCACACACGACACTGAAGCTTTCTTT. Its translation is CASSTTHDTEAFF.

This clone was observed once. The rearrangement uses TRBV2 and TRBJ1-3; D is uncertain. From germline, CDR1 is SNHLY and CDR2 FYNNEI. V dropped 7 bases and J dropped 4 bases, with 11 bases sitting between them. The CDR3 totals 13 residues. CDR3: CASKDRGGNTIYF. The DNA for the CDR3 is TGTGCCAGCAAAGACCGCGGAGGAAACACCATATATTTT.

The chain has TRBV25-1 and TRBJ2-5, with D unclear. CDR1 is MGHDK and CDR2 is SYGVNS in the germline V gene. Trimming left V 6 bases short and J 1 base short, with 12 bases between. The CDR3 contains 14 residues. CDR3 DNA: TGTGCCAGCAGCCCGTCGCGGTTCCAAGAGACCCAGTACTTC. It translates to CASSPSRFQETQYF.

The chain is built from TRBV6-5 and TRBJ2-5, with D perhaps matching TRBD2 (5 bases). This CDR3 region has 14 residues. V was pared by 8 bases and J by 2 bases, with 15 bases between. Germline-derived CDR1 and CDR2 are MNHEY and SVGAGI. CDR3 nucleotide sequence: TGTGCCAGCTCGGGGAATTTTAGGCAAGAGACCCAGTACTTC. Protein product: CASSGNFRQETQYF.

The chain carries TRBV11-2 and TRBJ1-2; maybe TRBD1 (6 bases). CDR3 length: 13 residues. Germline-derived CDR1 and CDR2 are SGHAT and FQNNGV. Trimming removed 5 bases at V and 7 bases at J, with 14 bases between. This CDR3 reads CASSPGGAGGYTF. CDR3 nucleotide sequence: TGTGCCAGCAGCCCCGGGGGGGCGGGTGGCTACACCTTC.

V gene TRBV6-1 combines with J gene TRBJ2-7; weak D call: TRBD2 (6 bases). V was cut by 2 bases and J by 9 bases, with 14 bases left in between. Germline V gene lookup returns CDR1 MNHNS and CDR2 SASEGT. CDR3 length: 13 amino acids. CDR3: CASSEKGGLVQYF. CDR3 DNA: TGTGCCAGCAGTGAAAAGGGAGGTTTGGTGCAGTACTTC.

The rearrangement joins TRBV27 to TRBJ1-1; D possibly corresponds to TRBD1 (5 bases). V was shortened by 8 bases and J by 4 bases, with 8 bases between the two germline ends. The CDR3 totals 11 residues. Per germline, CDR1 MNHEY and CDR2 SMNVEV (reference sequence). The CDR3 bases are TGTGCCAGCGAAAGGGGCACTGAAGCTTTCTTT. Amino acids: CASERGTEAFF.

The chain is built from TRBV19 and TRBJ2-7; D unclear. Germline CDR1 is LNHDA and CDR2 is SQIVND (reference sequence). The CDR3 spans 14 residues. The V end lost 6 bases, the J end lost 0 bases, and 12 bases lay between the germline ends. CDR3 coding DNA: TGTGCCAGTAGCAAATACGAGGCCTCCTACGAGCAGTACTTC. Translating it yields CASSKYEASYEQYF.

For the CDR3, the DNA is TGTGCCAGCAGTTACGCCTTCTCAGGCCTAAACACTGAAGCTTTCTTT. Translation gives CASSYAFSGLNTEAFF. The chain couples TRBV6-5 to TRBJ1-1; D remains ambiguous. This CDR3 contains 16 residues. The ends were cut back, 2 bases at V and 2 bases at J, with 15 bases in the middle. Germline V CDR1 and CDR2: MNHEY, SVGAGI.

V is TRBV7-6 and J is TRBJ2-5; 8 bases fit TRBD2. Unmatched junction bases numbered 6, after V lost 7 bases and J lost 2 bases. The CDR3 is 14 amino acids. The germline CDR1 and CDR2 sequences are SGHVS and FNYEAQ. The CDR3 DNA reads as TGTGCCAGCACCCCCCGGGGGGGGCAAGAGACCCAGTACTTC. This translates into CASTPRGGQETQYF.

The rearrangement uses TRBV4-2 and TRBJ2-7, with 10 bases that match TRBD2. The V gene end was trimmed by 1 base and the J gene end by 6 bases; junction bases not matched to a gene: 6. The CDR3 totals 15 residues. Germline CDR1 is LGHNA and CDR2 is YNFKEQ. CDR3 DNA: TGTGCCAGCAGCCAAGCGCTAGCGGGAGTAGCCGAGCAGTACTTC. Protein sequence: CASSQALAGVAEQYF.

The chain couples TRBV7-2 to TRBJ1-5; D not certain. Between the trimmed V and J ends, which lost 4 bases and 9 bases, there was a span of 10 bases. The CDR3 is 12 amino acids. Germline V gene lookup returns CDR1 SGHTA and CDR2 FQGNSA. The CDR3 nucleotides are TGTGCCAGCAGCTCGACCGCGGGGCCCCAGCATTTT. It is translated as CASSSTAGPQHF.

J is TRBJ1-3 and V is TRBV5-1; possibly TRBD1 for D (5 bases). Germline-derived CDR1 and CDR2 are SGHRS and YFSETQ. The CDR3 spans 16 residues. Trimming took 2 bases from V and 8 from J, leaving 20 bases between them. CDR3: CASSLGGGLRGDTIYF. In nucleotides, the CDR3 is TGCGCCAGCAGCTTAGGAGGTGGACTCCGGGGGGACACCATATATTTT.

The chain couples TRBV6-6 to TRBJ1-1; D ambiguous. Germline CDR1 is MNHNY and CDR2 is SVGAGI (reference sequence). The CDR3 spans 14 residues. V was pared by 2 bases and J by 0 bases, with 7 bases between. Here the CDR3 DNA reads TGTGCCAGCAGTTACCAATACATGAACACTGAAGCTTTCTTT. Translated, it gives CASSYQYMNTEAFF.

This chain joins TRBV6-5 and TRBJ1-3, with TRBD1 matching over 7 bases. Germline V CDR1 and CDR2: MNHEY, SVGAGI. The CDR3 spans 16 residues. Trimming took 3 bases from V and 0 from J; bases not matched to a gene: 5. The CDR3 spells CASSYDRESSGNTIYF. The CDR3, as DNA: TGTGCCAGCAGTTATGACAGGGAGAGCTCTGGAAACACCATATATTTT.